This T cell receptor (beta chain) was identified in a study of early T cells in non-severe SARS-CoV-2 infection. TCRdb redid the calling of the 5' RACE reads with MiXCR, one entry per CDR3 protein. Here the sample spans more than 45,000 distinct CDR3 sequences, roughly 8.4% being singletons. CDR3 length equals 16 residues. Germline V gene data show CDR1 as MGHRA and CDR2 as YSYEKL. V shed 4 bases and J shed 5 bases, with 19 bases lying between them. This clonotype originated in an adult who was a healthcare worker with PCR-confirmed SARS-CoV-2 infection or an uninfected control (not recorded which). V and J are TRBV4-1 and TRBJ2-3, with D tentatively TRBD1 or TRBD2 (5 bases each). The sequenced sample consisted of whole blood. CDR3 sequence: CASSLSGTQNGDTQYF. CDR3 sequence (DNA): TGCGCCAGCAGCCTGTCCGGGACCCAAAACGGAGATACGCAGTATTTT.